This T cell receptor beta chain was captured in a study of T cell changes during pregnancy in multiple sclerosis. Germline loops: CDR1 SGHNT, CDR2 YENEEA. V lost 5 bases and J lost 3; bases outside the gene matches: 12. The CDR3 contains 16 residues. Clones were read by immunoSEQ multiplex PCR, and TCRdb kept only the in-frame ones, dropping some. The profile covers more than 30,000 clones, with 70% to 90% appearing a single time and approximately 5.8% taken by the ten largest. This material consisted of CD8+ T cells from peripheral blood mononuclear cells, taken in the second trimester of pregnancy. This receptor was obtained from a female donor with multiple sclerosis, enrolled in a pregnancy study. The V and J genes are TRBV11-3 and TRBJ2-5, with 7 bases identical to TRBD2. The CDR3 protein is CASSPRVAGPKETQYF. Here the CDR3 DNA reads TGTGCCAGCAGCCCCAGGGTAGCGGGTCCCAAAGAGACCCAGTACTTC.